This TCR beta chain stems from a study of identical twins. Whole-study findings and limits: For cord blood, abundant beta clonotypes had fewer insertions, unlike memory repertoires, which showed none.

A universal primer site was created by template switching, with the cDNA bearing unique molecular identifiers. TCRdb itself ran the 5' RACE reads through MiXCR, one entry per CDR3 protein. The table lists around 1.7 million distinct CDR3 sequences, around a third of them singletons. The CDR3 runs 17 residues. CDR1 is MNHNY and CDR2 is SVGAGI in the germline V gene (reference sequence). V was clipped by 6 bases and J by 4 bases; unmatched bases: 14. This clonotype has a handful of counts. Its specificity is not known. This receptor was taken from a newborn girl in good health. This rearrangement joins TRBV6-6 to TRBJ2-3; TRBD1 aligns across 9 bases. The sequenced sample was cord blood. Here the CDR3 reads CASSLLGQGTSADTQYF. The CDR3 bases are TGTGCCAGCAGCTTGCTAGGACAGGGGACGTCGGCAGATACGCAGTATTTT.